This T cell receptor beta chain derives from a study of blood T cell repertoires in COVID-19. Profiling relied on immunoSEQ multiplex PCR, and the TCRdb table lists in-frame clones only, not all of them. Among over 150,000 clones listed, 85% to 90% were seen once. The V and J ends lost 0 bases and 4 bases respectively, with 10 bases between them. CDR1 and CDR2 (germline): SGHRS, YFSETQ. The CDR3 length is 15 residues. Material for sequencing was peripheral blood. The sequence was obtained from a man aged 50-60 years who had recovered from COVID-19. The V and J genes are TRBV5-1 and TRBJ2-2; D perhaps matches TRBD2 (5 bases). For the CDR3, the DNA is TGCGCCAGCAGCTTGGGTGCCCGGGGCACCGGGGAGCTGTTTTTT. Its translation: CASSLGARGTGELFF. The full variable domain, with the rest looked up from reference TRBV5-1 and TRBJ2-2, is KAGVTQTPRYLIKTRGQQVTLSCSPISGHRSVSWYQQTPGQGLQFLFEYFSETQRNKGNFPGRFSGRQFSNSRSEMNVSTLELGDSALYLCASSLGARGTGELFFGEGSRLTVL.